The sequence of this TCR beta chain was determined in a study of technical replicates of blood from a few donors. Assay: immunoSEQ multiplex PCR; the TCRdb copy retains only in-frame clones and omits some. This sample has tens of thousands of clones, with 96% found just once. Between the trimmed V and J ends, which lost 3 bases and 2 bases, there was a span of 12 bases. Germline CDR1 is SGHRS and CDR2 is YFSETQ. This CDR3 has 14 amino acids. The material sequenced was T cells isolated from PBMCs. V usage is TRBV5-1 and J usage is TRBJ2-7; D uncertain. This TCR was sampled from a human donor in good health. The CDR3 coding sequence is TGCGCCAGCAGCTCTGAGATAGCCGCCTACGAGCAGTACTTC. Translating it yields CASSSEIAAYEQYF.